Following are 26 T cell receptor beta chains from one sample sequenced in a study of Graves' ophthalmopathy and Graves' hyperthyroidism. The sequenced template was RNA, covering the TCR beta CDR3 region. The library came from an HTBI-primed first-round RT-PCR and a second-round multiplex PCR. Each CDR3 protein gets one entry after TCRdb re-called the multiplex PCR reads with MiXCR. The sample includes 650,000 to 800,000 distinct CDR3 sequences, more than 40% of them seen just once. Source material: peripheral blood. The receptors were sampled from an adult man with Graves' ophthalmopathy.

This clonotype was detected ten times or more. The rearrangement links TRBV5-1 to TRBJ1-4, with D perhaps matching TRBD1 (5 bases). The CDR3 has 15 residues. Germline V gene lookup returns CDR1 SGHRS and CDR2 YFSETQ. V was pared by 4 bases and J by 7 bases, with 17 bases between. CDR3 bases: TGCGCCAGCAGCCCCCAGTTAGGACAAGGTGAAAAACTGTTTTTT. Its protein product is CASSPQLGQGEKLFF.

This clonotype showed up many times. The chain links TRBV14 to TRBJ2-7; D is uncertain. The CDR3 runs 16 residues. Between the trimmed V and J ends, which lost 5 bases and 0 bases, there was a span of 17 bases. The germline V gene encodes CDR1 SGHDN and CDR2 FVKESK. The CDR3 coding sequence is TGTGCCAGCAGCTTAAGCGTGGGCAGGTACTCCTACGAGCAGTACTTC. Its protein is CASSLSVGRYSYEQYF.

The sample holds many counts of this clonotype. The chain combines TRBV19 with TRBJ1-4, with D uncertain. This CDR3 is built from 14 residues. The germline V gene encodes CDR1 LNHDA and CDR2 SQIVND (reference sequence). V shed 9 bases and J shed 0 bases, with 11 bases lying between them. CDR3 in amino acids: CASSTSATNEKLFF. CDR3 coding DNA: TGTGCCAGCTCGACATCGGCAACTAATGAAAAACTGTTTTTT.

This clonotype came up many times. This chain links TRBV7-9 with TRBJ1-1; 8 bases fit TRBD1. The CDR3 is 14 amino acids. With V trimmed by 5 bases and J by 1 base, 3 bases remained unmatched. Germline CDR1 SEHNR, CDR2 FQNEAQ (reference sequence). CDR3: CASSSTGGNTEAFF. CDR3 coding DNA: TGTGCCAGCAGCAGCACAGGGGGGAACACTGAAGCTTTCTTT.

J is TRBJ2-1 and V is TRBV12-3 or TRBV12-4; D remains unclear. The V end was cut by 5 bases, the J end by 6 bases, with 23 bases between. The CDR3 covers 17 residues. The CDR3 region is CASSPQRLSTGPNEQFF. The CDR3 bases are TGTGCCAGCAGTCCCCAGAGGCTAAGCACTGGGCCCAATGAGCAGTTCTTC.

On this clonotype: With a much larger clone just one base away, this may be a read error. In DNA, the CDR3 is TGTGCCATCAGTGAAGTTGAGCCTGAAGCTTTCTTT. Encoded protein: CAISEVEPEAFF. The gene calls are TRBV10-3 and TRBJ1-1; D is ambiguous. V was cut by 3 bases and J by 6 bases, with 8 bases left in between. There are 12 residues in the CDR3. CDR1 and CDR2 from the germline V gene are ENHRY and SYGVKD.

The gene calls are TRBV6-5 and TRBJ2-7, with a tentative D call TRBD2 (6 bases). This CDR3 is 14 amino acids long. Trimming stripped 8 bases from V and 1 base from J, with 15 bases between. CDR1 is MNHEY and CDR2 is SVGAGI in the germline V gene. The CDR3 loop is CASQLAQPSYEQYF. The DNA for the CDR3 is TGTGCCAGCCAGCTAGCGCAACCTTCCTACGAGCAGTACTTC.

In the case of this clonotype: Germline is not matched at one junction end, which may reflect a read error. The J gene is TRBJ1-1, the V gene TRBV10-3, with 7 bases matching TRBD1. The V gene's germline CDR1 is ENHRY and CDR2 SYGVKD. This CDR3 has 16 amino acids. The CDR3: CASSTRTGLMNTEAFF. The CDR3 DNA reads as TGTGCCAGCAGTACGAGGACAGGACTCATGAACACTGAAGCTTTCTTT.

To note about this clonotype: The CDR3 does not close with the conserved phenylalanine or tryptophan, likely indicating a read error. J is TRBJ2-3 and V is TRBV20-1, with TRBD2 identical over 8 bases. V shed 6 bases, J shed 10 bases, and the junction held 15 bases outside the gene matches. CDR1 and CDR2 from the germline V gene are DFQATT and SNEGSKA (reference sequence). This CDR3 has 14 amino acids. In DNA form, the CDR3 reads TGCAGTGCCCTTCTTGGCACTAGCGGAGGGGCGCAGTATTGT. Residues: CSALLGTSGGAQYC.

This clonotype was picked up one time. The V and J genes are TRBV29-1 and TRBJ2-7; 9 bases fit TRBD1. There are 12 residues in the CDR3. CDR1 is SQVTM, CDR2 ANQGSEA, per germline. With 8 bases clipped from V and 5 bases from J, the junction kept 7 bases outside the gene matches. This CDR3 reads CSIGQGLDEQYF. The CDR3 region has the DNA TGCAGCATCGGACAGGGGTTGGACGAGCAGTACTTC.

In its sample, this clonotype was seen many times. This chain connects TRBV7-3 to TRBJ2-5; 7 bases are a match to TRBD1. Germline CDR1 reads SGHTA; CDR2 reads FQGTGA. V lost 5 bases, J lost 2 bases, and 5 bases stayed unmatched. This CDR3 spans 14 amino acids. CDR3 nucleotide sequence: TGTGCCAGCAGCCCCCAGGGGGTTCAAGAGACCCAGTACTTC. The encoded protein is CASSPQGVQETQYF.

This chain uses TRBV11-2 with TRBJ2-5, with D possibly being TRBD1 (6 bases). The CDR3 is made up of 12 amino acids. V was clipped by 8 bases and J by 4 bases, with 11 bases between them. Per the germline V gene, CDR1 is SGHAT and CDR2 is FQNNGV. The CDR3 is CASGGIGETQYF. CDR3 DNA: TGTGCCAGCGGGGGCATCGGAGAGACCCAGTACTTC.

CDR3 residues: CSAPARNEQPQHF. The CDR3 DNA reads as TGCAGTGCCCCAGCGAGGAATGAGCAGCCCCAGCATTTT. The rearrangement joins TRBV20-1 to TRBJ1-5; D is ambiguous. CDR3 length equals 13 residues. Deletions cut 6 bases from V and 7 bases from J, with 16 bases between. From germline, CDR1 is DFQATT and CDR2 SNEGSKA (reference sequence).

This clonotype was seen once. The chain employs TRBV6-5 and TRBJ1-6, with 7 bases aligning to TRBD1. V lost 5 bases and J lost 11; bases outside the gene matches: 12. CDR3 size: 15 residues. The germline CDR1 and CDR2 sequences are MNHEY and SVGAGI. The CDR3 DNA reads TGTGCCAGCAGTGTACAGGGGCCGGTTTTGCCACCCCTCCACTTT. It translates to CASSVQGPVLPPLHF.

The chain couples TRBV10-3 to TRBJ2-6, with D possibly TRBD1 on 6 matching bases. Trimming took 10 bases from V and 4 from J, leaving 17 bases between them. Germline assignment: CDR1 ENHRY and CDR2 SYGVKD. The CDR3 totals 15 residues. CDR3 DNA sequence: TGTGCCAGCACCGAAGCAGGGACAGGGGCCAACGTCCTGACTTTC. Amino acid sequence: CASTEAGTGANVLTF.

This clonotype was seen more than once but under ten times. The V call is TRBV5-1, the J call TRBJ1-2; TRBD1 might be the D (5 bases). Trimming cost V 4 bases and J 8 bases, with 18 bases left between them. The CDR3 sequence is 14 residues long. Germline loops: CDR1 SGHRS, CDR2 YFSETQ. The CDR3 DNA reads TGCGCCAGCAGCCTGCAGGGACGGTCCTTAGGCTACACCTTC. This translates into CASSLQGRSLGYTF. Full variable domain (remainder filled in from reference TRBV5-1 and TRBJ1-2): KAGVTQTPRYLIKTRGQQVTLSCSPISGHRSVSWYQQTPGQGLQFLFEYFSETQRNKGNFPGRFSGRQFSNSRSEMNVSTLELGDSALYLCASSLQGRSLGYTFGSGTRLTVV.

The chain recombines TRBV9 with TRBJ2-2; 8 bases map to TRBD1. The CDR3 is 14 residues long. The junction had 4 bases not matched to a gene; V was cut back by 5 bases and J by 4 bases. Germline values: CDR1 SGDLS, CDR2 YYNGEE. CDR3 DNA sequence: TGTGCCAGCAGAGGACAGGGCCCCACCGGGGAGCTGTTTTTT. Its translation: CASRGQGPTGELFF.

The chain combines TRBV29-1 with TRBJ2-7; D unresolved. The CDR3 is 11 residues long. Looked up from germline, CDR1 is SQVTM and CDR2 is ANQGSEA. Trimming removed 8 bases at V and 0 bases at J, with 8 bases between. The CDR3 loop is CSRTGSYEQYF. In DNA form, the CDR3 reads TGCAGCAGGACCGGCTCCTACGAGCAGTACTTC.

The CDR3 DNA reads as TGCAGTGCTACCCGGGTTAGCGGGGGAAAGACCCAGTACTTC. Encoded protein: CSATRVSGGKTQYF. V usage is TRBV20-1 and J usage is TRBJ2-5; 9 nucleotides align to TRBD2. Germline values: CDR1 DFQATT, CDR2 SNEGSKA (reference sequence). This CDR3 has 14 residues. After removal of 4 bases from V and 6 bases from J, the junction contained 9 bases not matched to a gene.

This clonotype was found a few times. CDR3 amino acids: CASSIQGSAYGYTF. The CDR3 nucleotides read TGTGCCAGCAGTATACAGGGTTCGGCCTATGGCTACACCTTC. The V and J genes are TRBV7-9 and TRBJ1-2, with D possibly TRBD1 on 6 matching bases. V lost 6 bases and J lost 4, with 15 bases in between. The germline V gene has CDR1 SEHNR and CDR2 FQNEAQ (reference sequence). The CDR3 extends over 14 amino acids.

Regarding this clonotype: No conserved phenylalanine or tryptophan is present at the end of the CDR3, so a read error is the likely explanation. The chain combines TRBV4-3 with TRBJ2-5; TRBD2 matches 8 bases. Trimming removed 0 bases from V and 5 bases from J; junction bases left unmatched: 5. The CDR3 is 15 amino acids. Germline V lookup: CDR1 LGHNA, CDR2 YSLEER. Here the CDR3 reads CASSQERGGQETQYV. DNA for the CDR3: TGCGCCAGCAGCCAAGAACGGGGGGGGCAGGAGACCCAGTACGTC.

This clonotype was detected many times. This chain connects TRBV9 to TRBJ2-5; 12 positions agree with TRBD2. The length of the CDR3 is 15 residues. Germline V lookup: CDR1 SGDLS, CDR2 YYNGEE. Trimming cost V 4 bases and J 2 bases; bases outside gene matches: 3. CDR3 sequence (DNA): TGTGCCAGCAGCACCCTAGCGGGGGGGCAAGAGACCCAGTACTTC. Its protein product is CASSTLAGGQETQYF.

The V gene is TRBV29-1, the J gene TRBJ1-4, with 7 bases fitting TRBD1. The V gene's germline CDR1 is SQVTM and CDR2 ANQGSEA. The CDR3 is 12 amino acids. V gave up 6 bases and J gave up 6 bases; unmatched junction bases: 4. The CDR3 region is CSVRQGDEKLFF. The DNA of the CDR3 is TGCAGCGTGCGACAGGGAGATGAAAAACTGTTTTTT.

Comments on this clonotype: The missing conserved phenylalanine or tryptophan at the end of this CDR3 makes a read error likely. The DNA is left out, because the CDR3 cannot be placed on it with certainty; the CDR3 is given as TCRdb lists it. Here the CDR3 reads CAISESGQP. The chain is built from TRBV10-3 and TRBJ2-5. The CDR3 numbers 9 amino acids, ends counted. CDR1 and CDR2 (germline): ENHRY, SYGVKD.

V is TRBV15 and J is TRBJ1-2; no definite D call. The V and J ends lost 1 base and 6 bases respectively, with 9 bases between them. Germline values: CDR1 LNHNV, CDR2 YYDKDF (reference sequence). This CDR3 is built from 13 residues. In DNA form, the CDR3 reads TGTGCCACCAGCAGAGTAGCGGGCGATGGCTACACCTTC. Translating gives CATSRVAGDGYTF.

V is TRBV7-9 and J is TRBJ1-6, with D perhaps TRBD1 (5 bases). Between the trimmed V and J ends, which lost 5 bases and 7 bases, there was a span of 12 bases. The CDR3 loop spans 14 amino acids. Germline CDR1 and CDR2: SEHNR and FQNEAQ (reference sequence). The CDR3 DNA follows: TGTGCCAGCAGCCAGTCGACAGTCAATTCACCCCTCCACTTT. Protein sequence: CASSQSTVNSPLHF. Based on the CDR3 plus reference TRBV7-9 and TRBJ1-6, the full variable domain is DTGVSQNPRHKITKRGQNVTFRCDPISEHNRLYWYRQTLGQGPEFLTYFQNEAQLEKSRLLSDRFSAERPKGSFSTLEIQRTEQGDSAMYLCASSQSTVNSPLHFGNGTRLTVT.